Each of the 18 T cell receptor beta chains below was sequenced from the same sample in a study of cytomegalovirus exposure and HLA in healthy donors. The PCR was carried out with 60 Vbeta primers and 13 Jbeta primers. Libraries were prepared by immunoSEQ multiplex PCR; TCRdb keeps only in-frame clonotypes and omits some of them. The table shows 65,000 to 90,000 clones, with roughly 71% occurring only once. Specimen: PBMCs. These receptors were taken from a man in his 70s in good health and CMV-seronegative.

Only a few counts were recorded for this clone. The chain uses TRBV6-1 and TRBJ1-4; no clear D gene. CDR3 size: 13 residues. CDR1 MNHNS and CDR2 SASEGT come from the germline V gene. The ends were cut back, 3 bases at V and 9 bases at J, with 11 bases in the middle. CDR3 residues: CASSDPRIQKLFF. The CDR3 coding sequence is TGTGCCAGCAGTGACCCCAGGATTCAAAAACTGTTTTTT.

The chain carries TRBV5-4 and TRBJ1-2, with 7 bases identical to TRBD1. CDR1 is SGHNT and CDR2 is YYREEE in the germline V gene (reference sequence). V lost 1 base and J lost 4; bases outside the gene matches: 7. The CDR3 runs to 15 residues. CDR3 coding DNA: TGTGCCAGCAGCTTGTTGGAGGGGGCGGTCTATGGCTACACCTTC. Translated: CASSLLEGAVYGYTF. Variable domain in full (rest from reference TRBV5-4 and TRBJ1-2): ETGVTQSPTHLIKTRGQQVTLRCSSQSGHNTVSWYQQALGQGPQFIFQYYREEENGRGNFPPRFSGLQFPNYSSELNVNALELDDSALYLCASSLLEGAVYGYTFGSGTRLTVV.

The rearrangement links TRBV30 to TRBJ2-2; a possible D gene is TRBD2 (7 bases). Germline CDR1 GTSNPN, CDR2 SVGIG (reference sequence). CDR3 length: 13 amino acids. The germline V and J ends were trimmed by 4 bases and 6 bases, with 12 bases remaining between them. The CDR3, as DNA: TGTGCCTGGATGGGGGGGGCGTCCGGGGAGCTGTTTTTT. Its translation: CAWMGGASGELFF.

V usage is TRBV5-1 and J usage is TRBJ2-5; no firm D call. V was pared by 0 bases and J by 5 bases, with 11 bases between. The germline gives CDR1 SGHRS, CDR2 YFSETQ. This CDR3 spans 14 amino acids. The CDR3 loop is CASSLATGSETQYF. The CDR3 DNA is TGCGCCAGCAGCTTGGCCACGGGTTCCGAGACCCAGTACTTC.

CDR3 coding DNA: TGTGCCAGCAGCCTTTGGGCTGGACTCATCAATGAGCAGTTCTTC. Translated: CASSLWAGLINEQFF. The rearrangement uses TRBV7-9 and TRBJ2-1; tentative D call: TRBD2 (5 bases). The length of the CDR3 is 15 residues. Germline loops: CDR1 SEHNR, CDR2 FQNEAQ (reference sequence). V dropped 5 bases and J dropped 6 bases, with 17 bases sitting between them.

The CDR3: CASSHIQQGALLPGANVLTF. The CDR3 DNA reads as TGTGCCAGCAGCCATATCCAACAGGGGGCCCTTCTACCTGGGGCCAACGTCCTGACTTTC. The chain employs TRBV9 and TRBJ2-6; 9 bases are a match to TRBD1. This CDR3 comprises 20 residues. The V gene's germline CDR1 is SGDLS and CDR2 YYNGEE. The V and J ends lost 4 bases and 2 bases, in that order; junction bases with no gene match: 16.

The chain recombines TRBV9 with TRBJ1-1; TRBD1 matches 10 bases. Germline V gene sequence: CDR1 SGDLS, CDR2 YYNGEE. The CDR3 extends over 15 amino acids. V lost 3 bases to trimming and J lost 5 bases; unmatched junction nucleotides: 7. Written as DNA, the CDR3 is TGTGCCAGCAGCGCCCGACAGGGGGCGGAGACTGAAGCTTTCTTT. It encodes CASSARQGAETEAFF.

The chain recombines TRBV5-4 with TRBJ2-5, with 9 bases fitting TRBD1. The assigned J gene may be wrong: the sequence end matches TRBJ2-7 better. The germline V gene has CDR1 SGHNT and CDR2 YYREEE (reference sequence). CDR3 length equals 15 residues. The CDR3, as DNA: TGTGCCAGCAGCCCGACAGGGGGGAGCTCCTACGAGCAGTACTTC. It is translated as CASSPTGGSSYEQYF.

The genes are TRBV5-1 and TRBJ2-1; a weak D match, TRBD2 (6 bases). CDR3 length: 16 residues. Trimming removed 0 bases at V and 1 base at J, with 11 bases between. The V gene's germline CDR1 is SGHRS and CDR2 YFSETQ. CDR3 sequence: CASSLAGGRSYNEQFF. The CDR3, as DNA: TGCGCCAGCAGCTTGGCCGGAGGGCGATCCTACAATGAGCAGTTCTTC.

The DNA of the CDR3 is TGTGCCAGCAGCGCCAGGGTTTCCTACAATGAGCAGTTCTTC. This codes for CASSARVSYNEQFF. The rearrangement links TRBV7-2 to TRBJ2-1; D possibly corresponds to TRBD1 (5 bases). The CDR3 covers 14 residues. V lost 5 bases, J lost 1 base, and 9 bases lay in between. Germline-derived CDR1 and CDR2 are SGHTA and FQGNSA.

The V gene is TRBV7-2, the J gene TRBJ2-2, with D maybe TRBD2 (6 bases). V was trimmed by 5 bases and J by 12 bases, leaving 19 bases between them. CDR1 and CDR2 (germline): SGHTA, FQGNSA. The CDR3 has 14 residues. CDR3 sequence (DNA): TGTGCCAGCAGCCTGACTTCGTTAGCGGCCAAGCTGTTTTTT. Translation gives CASSLTSLAAKLFF.

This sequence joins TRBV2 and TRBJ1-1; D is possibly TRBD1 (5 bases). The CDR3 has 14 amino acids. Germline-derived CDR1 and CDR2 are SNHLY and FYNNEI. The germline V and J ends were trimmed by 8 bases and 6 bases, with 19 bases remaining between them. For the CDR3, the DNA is TGTGCCAGCCGTTGGGGAGGGGAGAGTTCTGAAGCTTTCTTT. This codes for CASRWGGESSEAFF. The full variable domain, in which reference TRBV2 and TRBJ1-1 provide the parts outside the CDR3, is EPEVTQTPSHQVTQMGQEVILRCVPISNHLYFYWYRQILGQKVEFLVSFYNNEISEKSEIFDDQFSVERPDGSNFTLKIRSTKLEDSAMYFCASRWGGESSEAFFGQGTRLTVV.

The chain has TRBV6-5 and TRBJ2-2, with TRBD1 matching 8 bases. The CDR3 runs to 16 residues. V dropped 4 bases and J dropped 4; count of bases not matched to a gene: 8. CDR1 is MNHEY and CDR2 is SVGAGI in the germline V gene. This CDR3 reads CASSSGQGGGTGELFF. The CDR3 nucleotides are TGTGCCAGCAGTTCTGGACAGGGCGGTGGCACCGGGGAGCTGTTTTTT.

The CDR3 DNA reads as TGTGCCAGCAGCGGACTCGGGAGGAACACTGAAGCTTTCTTT. Translated: CASSGLGRNTEAFF. The rearrangement joins TRBV9 to TRBJ1-1; unclear D gene. In germline, CDR1 is SGDLS, CDR2 YYNGEE. The CDR3 consists of 14 residues. V shed 3 bases and J shed 1 base, with 10 bases lying between them.

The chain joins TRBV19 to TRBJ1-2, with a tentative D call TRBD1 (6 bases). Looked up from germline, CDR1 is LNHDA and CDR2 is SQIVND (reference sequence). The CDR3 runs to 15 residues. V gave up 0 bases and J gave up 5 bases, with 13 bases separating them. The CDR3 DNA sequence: TGTGCCAGTAGTATAGAAGGCTACAGGGAGTATGGCTACACCTTC. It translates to CASSIEGYREYGYTF.

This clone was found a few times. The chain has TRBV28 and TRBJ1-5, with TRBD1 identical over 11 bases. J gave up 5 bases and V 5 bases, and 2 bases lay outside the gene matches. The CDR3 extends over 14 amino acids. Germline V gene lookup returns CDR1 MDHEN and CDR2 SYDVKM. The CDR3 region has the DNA TGTGCCAGCAGTCCGGGACAGGGGGATCAGCCCCAGCATTTT. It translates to CASSPGQGDQPQHF. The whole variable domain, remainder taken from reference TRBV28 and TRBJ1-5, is DVKVTQSSRYLVKRTGEKVFLECVQDMDHENMFWYRQDPGLGLRLIYFSYDVKMKEKGDIPEGYSVSREKKERFSLILESASTNQTSMYLCASSPGQGDQPQHFGDGTRLSIL.

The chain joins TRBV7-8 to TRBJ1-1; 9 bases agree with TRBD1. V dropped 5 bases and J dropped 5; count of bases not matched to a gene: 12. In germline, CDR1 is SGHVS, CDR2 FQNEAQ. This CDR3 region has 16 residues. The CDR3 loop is CASSILSGQGVTEAFF. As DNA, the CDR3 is TGTGCCAGCAGCATACTGTCGGGACAGGGAGTTACTGAAGCTTTCTTT. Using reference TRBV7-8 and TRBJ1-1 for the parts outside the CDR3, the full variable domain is GAGVSQSPRYKVAKRGQDVALRCDPISGHVSLFWYQQALGQGPEFLTYFQNEAQLDKSGLPSDRFFAERPEGSVSTLKIQRTQQEDSAVYLCASSILSGQGVTEAFFGQGTRLTVV.

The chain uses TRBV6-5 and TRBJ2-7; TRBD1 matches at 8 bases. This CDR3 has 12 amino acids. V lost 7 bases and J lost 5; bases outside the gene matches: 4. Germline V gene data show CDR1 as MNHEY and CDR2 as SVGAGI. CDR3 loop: CASKRQGNEQYF. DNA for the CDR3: TGTGCCAGCAAAAGACAGGGGAACGAGCAGTACTTC.